This T cell receptor (beta chain) stems from a study of blood T cell repertoires in COVID-19. Germline V gene sequence: CDR1 SGHDT, CDR2 YYEEEE. Trimming removed 0 bases from V and 2 bases from J; junction bases left unmatched: 5. The CDR3 runs 16 residues. The protocol was immunoSEQ multiplex PCR, while the TCRdb copy is restricted to in-frame clones and leaves out a portion. The data show under 130,000 clones, with roughly 81% seen just once and 2% to 2.5% held by the top ten. V is TRBV5-6 and J is TRBJ1-3; 7 positions match TRBD1. The clonotype was recovered from a human donor in a cohort sampled during active COVID-19. Sequencing input: peripheral blood. In nucleotides, the CDR3 is TGTGCCAGCAGCTTGGCCGGAACAGGGGCTGGAAACACCATATATTTT. Translation gives CASSLAGTGAGNTIYF.